The source of this TCR beta chain is a study of CD8 T cells in ankylosing spondylitis. MiXCR, run by TCRdb on the 5' RACE reads, gives a single entry per CDR3 protein. Of approximately 31,000 distinct CDR3 sequences in the sample, 30% were seen once. A few counts support this clonotype. The length of the CDR3 is 16 residues. Unmatched junction bases numbered 5, after V lost 0 bases and J lost 4 bases. CDR1 is MNHEY, CDR2 SMNVEV, per germline (reference sequence). Sequencing was performed on synovial fluid, either unsorted or a sorted T cell fraction (not recorded which). The gene calls are TRBV27 and TRBJ2-7; TRBD2 matches at 11 bases. The sequence derives from a male donor with ankylosing spondylitis. The CDR3 DNA reads TGTGCCAGCAGTTTATCGTATGCTAGCGGGAGGTACGAGCAGTACTTC. Protein product: CASSLSYASGRYEQYF.